The 27 T cell receptor beta chains reported below all come from one sample, sequenced in a study of post-analysis software for immune sequencing data. Study-level points and caveats: Controls had lower frequencies than patients of roughly five TRBV segments, which included TRBV5-6, TRBV5-1 and TRBV20-1.

Unique molecular identifiers were present in the TCR beta cDNA libraries. TCRdb re-called the PCR reads through MiXCR, storing one row per CDR3 protein. The sample carries approximately 570,000 distinct CDR3 sequences, 44% recorded once. Antigens for these TCRs are unknown. The source material was blood. These TCRs come from a girl aged 10-17 years with multiple sclerosis.

This sequence joins TRBV7-2 and TRBJ1-5; 8 nucleotides match TRBD1. Germline CDR1 reads SGHTA; CDR2 reads FQGNSA. The CDR3 is made up of 16 amino acids. Trimming took 0 bases from V and 7 from J; bases not matched to a gene: 8. CDR3 DNA: TGTGCCAGCAGCTTAGCCCCCCGCGGGACAGGCCAGCCCCAGCATTTT. Amino acid sequence: CASSLAPRGTGQPQHF.

This rearrangement joins TRBV12-3 or TRBV12-4 to TRBJ1-4; D is unclear. The CDR3 is 15 residues long. V lost 2 bases and J 3 bases, leaving 10 bases between the germline ends. CDR3 region: CASSLYGSANEKLFF. The CDR3 region has the DNA TGTGCCAGCAGTTTATATGGATCGGCTAATGAAAAACTGTTTTTT.

This chain joins TRBV5-6 and TRBJ1-2; D might be TRBD1 (6 bases). This CDR3 region has 15 residues. Trimming removed 2 bases from V and 4 bases from J, with 15 bases in between. The germline gives CDR1 SGHDT, CDR2 YYEEEE. CDR3 sequence: CASSLFAQGGYGYTF. CDR3 DNA sequence: TGTGCCAGCAGCTTATTCGCACAGGGAGGCTATGGCTACACCTTC.

In its sample, this clonotype was seen a few times. This sequence joins TRBV4-1 and TRBJ2-4; 9 bases align to TRBD1. This CDR3 spans 16 amino acids. The trim removed 0 bases at V and 4 bases at J, leaving 4 bases unmatched. Germline V lookup: CDR1 MGHRA, CDR2 YSYEKL. The CDR3 loop is CASSQDRGQGKNIQYF. CDR3 nucleotide sequence: TGCGCCAGCAGCCAAGATCGAGGACAGGGGAAAAACATTCAGTACTTC.

V and J are TRBV5-1 and TRBJ1-1; D unclear. V was pared by 4 bases and J by 10 bases, with 14 bases between. The germline V gene encodes CDR1 SGHRS and CDR2 YFSETQ. There are 12 residues in the CDR3. The CDR3 here is CASSLIPGGAFF. The DNA of the CDR3 is TGCGCCAGCAGCCTTATCCCCGGCGGAGCTTTCTTT.

This chain uses TRBV30 with TRBJ1-5, with TRBD1 matching over 12 bases. The CDR3 consists of 17 residues. Germline CDR1 reads GTSNPN; CDR2 reads SVGIG (reference sequence). V shed 1 base and J 9 bases; nucleotides not matched to a gene: 13. In DNA, the CDR3 is TGTGCCTGGAGTGAGCGATACCGGGACAGGGGGCTTAGGCCCCAGCATTTT. This codes for CAWSERYRDRGLRPQHF. The whole variable domain, filled in from reference TRBV30 and TRBJ1-5, reads SQTIHQWPATLVQPVGSPLSLECTVEGTSNPNLYWYRQAAGRGLQLLFYSVGIGQISSEVPQNLSASRPQDRQFILSSKKLLLSDSGFYLCAWSERYRDRGLRPQHFGDGTRLSIL.

This clonotype was counted a few times. This chain links TRBV6-1 with TRBJ2-4; possibly TRBD1 or TRBD2 for D (5 bases each). Germline V gene lookup returns CDR1 MNHNS and CDR2 SASEGT. V was clipped by 6 bases and J by 5 bases, with 17 bases between them. This CDR3 is 15 amino acids long. The chain's CDR3 is CASSLPGTAENIQYF. CDR3 nucleotides: TGTGCCAGCAGCCTCCCCGGGACGGCCGAAAACATTCAGTACTTC.

V usage is TRBV11-3 and J usage is TRBJ2-5; D might be TRBD2 (5 bases). The CDR3 is made up of 16 amino acids. Deletions cut 1 base from V and 5 bases from J, with 17 bases between. CDR1 and CDR2 (germline): SGHNT, YENEEA. The CDR3 DNA sequence: TGTGCCAGCAGCTTAGGCCGGGCTAGCCGAGGGGAGACCCAGTACTTC. Translation gives CASSLGRASRGETQYF.

This sequence joins TRBV20-1 and TRBJ1-2, with D uncertain. V was trimmed by 1 base and J by 8 bases, leaving 8 bases between them. CDR3 length equals 11 residues. CDR1 and CDR2 (germline): DFQATT, SNEGSKA (reference sequence). The CDR3 region is CSARGTVGYTF. CDR3 sequence (DNA): TGCAGTGCTAGAGGGACCGTGGGCTACACCTTC.

The chain carries TRBV20-1 and TRBJ1-1; D call uncertain. Trimming pared 3 bases from V and 1 base from J, leaving 3 bases between. This CDR3 is 11 amino acids long. CDR1 and CDR2 from the germline V gene are DFQATT and SNEGSKA (reference sequence). The DNA for the CDR3 is TGCAGTGCTAGCGAGAACACTGAAGCTTTCTTT. This sequence encodes CSASENTEAFF.

This chain uses TRBV5-1 with TRBJ2-7; 15 nucleotides align to TRBD2. The V and J ends lost 4 bases and 6 bases, in that order; junction bases with no gene match: 14. From germline, CDR1 is SGHRS and CDR2 YFSETQ. CDR3 size: 18 residues. In DNA form, the CDR3 reads TGCGCCAGCAGCATCTCTGGACTAGCGGGAGGGAGGAGAGGCGAGCAGTACTTC. Its protein is CASSISGLAGGRRGEQYF.

This chain joins TRBV12-3 or TRBV12-4 and TRBJ2-7; TRBD1 might be the D (5 bases). The V end lost 1 base, the J end lost 5 bases, and 9 bases lay between the germline ends. The CDR3 sequence is 13 residues long. Here the CDR3 reads CASSLVGVHEQYF. The CDR3 nucleotides are TGTGCCAGCAGTTTAGTAGGGGTTCACGAGCAGTACTTC.

The chain couples TRBV29-1 to TRBJ2-1, with TRBD1 matching 9 bases. The trim removed 1 base at V and 7 bases at J, leaving 8 bases unmatched. The CDR3 has 15 residues. CDR1 and CDR2 (germline): SQVTM, ANQGSEA. CDR3 bases: TGCAGCGTTGAAGCCCCCGGGACAGGGAGAAATGAGCAGTTCTTC. Encoded protein: CSVEAPGTGRNEQFF.

The count of this clonotype is one. The chain carries TRBV10-3 and TRBJ1-1; weak D call: TRBD1 (5 bases). This CDR3 comprises 14 residues. V was pared by 0 bases and J by 6 bases, with 11 bases between. Looked up from germline, CDR1 is ENHRY and CDR2 is SYGVKD. Written as DNA, the CDR3 is TGTGCCATCAGTGAGTCTACAGGCTCCCCTGAAGCTTTCTTT. Protein: CAISESTGSPEAFF.

In this sample, this clonotype turned up a few times. V is TRBV20-1 and J is TRBJ2-5; D call uncertain. Per the germline V gene, CDR1 is DFQATT and CDR2 is SNEGSKA (reference sequence). V was trimmed by 6 bases and J by 2 bases, leaving 10 bases between them. This CDR3 has 12 residues. For the CDR3, the DNA is TGCAGTGCCAGTAAGGCACAAGAGACCCAGTACTTC. It codes for CSASKAQETQYF.

The V and J genes are TRBV6-6 and TRBJ2-7, with D hard to call. CDR1 is MNHNY and CDR2 is SVGAGI in the germline V gene (reference sequence). This CDR3 has 12 residues. V was trimmed by 5 bases and J by 3 bases, leaving 8 bases between them. DNA for the CDR3: TGTGCCAGCAGTAAGGGCTACTACGAGCAGTACTTC. As protein: CASSKGYYEQYF.

The genes are TRBV20-1 and TRBJ1-5; D is unclear. Trimming took 0 bases from V and 5 from J, leaving 11 bases between them. This CDR3 has 14 amino acids. CDR1 and CDR2 (germline): DFQATT, SNEGSKA (reference sequence). The CDR3: CSARDFGVDQPQHF. The CDR3, as DNA: TGCAGTGCTAGAGATTTCGGGGTGGATCAGCCCCAGCATTTT.

This chain connects TRBV5-1 to TRBJ1-4; D gene unclear. Germline-derived CDR1 and CDR2 are SGHRS and YFSETQ. The CDR3 is 13 residues long. Trimming removed 4 bases at V and 5 bases at J, with 9 bases between. The CDR3 nucleotides read TGCGCCAGCAGCGCCAACTTGAATGAAAAACTGTTTTTT. This encodes CASSANLNEKLFF. Full variable domain (outside the CDR3, taken from reference TRBV5-1 and TRBJ1-4): KAGVTQTPRYLIKTRGQQVTLSCSPISGHRSVSWYQQTPGQGLQFLFEYFSETQRNKGNFPGRFSGRQFSNSRSEMNVSTLELGDSALYLCASSANLNEKLFFGSGTQLSVL.

This clonotype was picked up many times. The chain combines TRBV5-1 with TRBJ2-7; D gene unclear. CDR1 and CDR2 (germline): SGHRS, YFSETQ. Trimming stripped 2 bases from V and 5 bases from J, with 11 bases between. CDR3 length: 13 amino acids. CDR3: CASSLSSANEQYF. The DNA of the CDR3 is TGCGCCAGCAGCTTATCGTCCGCCAACGAGCAGTACTTC.

This chain joins TRBV10-2 and TRBJ1-4; 7 bases line up with TRBD1. The CDR3 contains 15 residues. Germline V lookup: CDR1 WSHSY, CDR2 SAAADI. Trimming at V came to 6 bases and at J to 0 bases, leaving 4 bases not matched to a gene. The CDR3 region has the DNA TGCGCCAGCAGAGGGAGGGGGCCAACTAATGAAAAACTGTTTTTT. Translating it yields CASRGRGPTNEKLFF.

This clonotype was seen a few times. The chain combines TRBV5-1 with TRBJ1-2, with TRBD1 matching 8 bases. The CDR3 covers 14 residues. V dropped 0 bases and J dropped 8; count of bases not matched to a gene: 6. Germline-derived CDR1 and CDR2 are SGHRS and YFSETQ. The CDR3 loop reads CASSLGTGTRGYTF. The DNA of the CDR3 is TGCGCCAGCAGCTTGGGGACAGGGACTAGAGGCTACACCTTC.

The chain recombines TRBV12-3 or TRBV12-4 with TRBJ2-5; 10 bases map to TRBD2. The CDR3 covers 16 residues. J was trimmed by 0 bases and V by 3 bases; bases with no gene match: 4. The DNA for the CDR3 is TGTGCCAGCAGTTTTGGACTAGCGGTTTACCAAGAGACCCAGTACTTC. Translating it yields CASSFGLAVYQETQYF.

The chain couples TRBV20-1 to TRBJ2-7, with D perhaps TRBD1 (6 bases). With the DNA end fitting TRBJ2-5 better, the J assignment may be wrong. The germline V gene encodes CDR1 DFQATT and CDR2 SNEGSKA (reference sequence). This CDR3 comprises 14 residues. CDR3 amino acids: CSARGGGQWETQYF. In nucleotides, the CDR3 is TGCAGTGCTAGAGGGGGCGGACAGTGGGAGACCCAGTACTTC.

This chain joins TRBV15 and TRBJ1-5; 11 nucleotides match TRBD1. V shed 3 bases and J 5 bases; nucleotides not matched to a gene: 6. The CDR3 spans 16 residues. Germline CDR1 reads LNHNV; CDR2 reads YYDKDF (reference sequence). The CDR3 is CATSRRTGGADQPQHF. In nucleotides, the CDR3 is TGTGCCACCAGCAGGAGGACAGGGGGCGCGGATCAGCCCCAGCATTTT.

This sequence joins TRBV29-1 and TRBJ1-5; TRBD1 might be the D (5 bases). The CDR3 is 13 residues long. The ends were cut back, 4 bases at V and 3 bases at J, with 10 bases in the middle. CDR1 is SQVTM and CDR2 is ANQGSEA in the germline V gene. This CDR3 is CSVVGGINQPQHF. The CDR3 DNA reads TGCAGCGTTGTCGGGGGGATCAATCAGCCCCAGCATTTT.

This clonotype turned up a few times. This sequence joins TRBV5-1 and TRBJ2-7; possibly TRBD1 or TRBD2 for D (5 bases each). Germline V gene lookup returns CDR1 SGHRS and CDR2 YFSETQ. The ends were cut back, 2 bases at V and 1 base at J, with 16 bases in the middle. The CDR3 extends over 16 amino acids. The CDR3 nucleotides are TGCGCCAGCAGCTTATCCGCCCGGGGCTCGTCCTACGAGCAGTACTTC. Translation gives CASSLSARGSSYEQYF. Drawing the rest from reference TRBV5-1 and TRBJ2-7, the complete variable domain is KAGVTQTPRYLIKTRGQQVTLSCSPISGHRSVSWYQQTPGQGLQFLFEYFSETQRNKGNFPGRFSGRQFSNSRSEMNVSTLELGDSALYLCASSLSARGSSYEQYFGPGTRLTVT.

The chain is built from TRBV12-3 or TRBV12-4 and TRBJ2-5; D may be TRBD1 or TRBD2 (5 bases each). V was cut by 4 bases and J by 11 bases, with 23 bases left in between. The CDR3 contains 15 residues. In DNA, the CDR3 is TGTGCCAGCAGTTCGACCATGAAGCCCTCCAGGGAGCAGTACTTC. Translation: CASSSTMKPSREQYF.